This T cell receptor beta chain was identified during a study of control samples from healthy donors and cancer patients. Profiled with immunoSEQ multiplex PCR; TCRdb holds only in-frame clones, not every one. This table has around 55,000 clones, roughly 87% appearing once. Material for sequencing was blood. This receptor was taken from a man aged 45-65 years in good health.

CDR3 residues: CASGLIPGQDTGELFF. Here the CDR3 DNA reads TGTGCTAGTGGTTTGATACCGGGACAGGACACCGGGGAGCTGTTTTTT. V usage is TRBV12-5 and J usage is TRBJ2-2, with 8 positions matching TRBD1. The CDR3 has 16 amino acids. Germline assignment: CDR1 LGHNT and CDR2 FRNRAP. The ends lost 2 bases at V and 3 bases at J; junction bases unmatched: 5.